A single sample is the source of the 21 T cell receptor beta chains below, sequenced in a study of blood T cell repertoires in COVID-19. Here immunoSEQ multiplex PCR was the method, and the copy in TCRdb shows in-frame clones only, minus some. The sample contains 90,000 to 150,000 clones, approximately 77% of which appear only once. Specimen: peripheral blood. The receptors here all came from a human donor in a cohort sampled during active COVID-19.

The chain has TRBV24-1 and TRBJ2-7, with D perhaps TRBD1 (6 bases). CDR3 length: 15 amino acids. The V end lost 9 bases, the J end lost 3 bases, and 20 bases lay between the germline ends. Germline lookup yields CDR1 KGHDR and CDR2 SFDVKD. The CDR3 region is CATGQKFGVRYEQYF. The CDR3 DNA reads as TGTGCCACCGGACAGAAATTCGGGGTTCGCTACGAGCAGTACTTC.

This clone appeared once. In nucleotides, the CDR3 is TGTGCCAGCTCACCGTCCCCCTTGGAGACCCAGTACTTC. Translation gives CASSPSPLETQYF. V gene TRBV18 combines with J gene TRBJ2-5; no firm D call. V shed 3 bases and J shed 5 bases, with 10 bases lying between them. The CDR3 length is 13 residues. Germline lookup yields CDR1 KGHSH and CDR2 LQKENI.

This chain connects TRBV5-4 to TRBJ1-4; D is uncertain. The V gene lost 1 base and the J gene lost 4 bases, with 14 bases spanning the gap. CDR3 length equals 16 residues. CDR1 SGHNT and CDR2 YYREEE come from the germline V gene (reference sequence). CDR3 nucleotide sequence: TGTGCCAGCAGCTTGTCCGCCTCTGAGGGTAATGAAAAACTGTTTTTT. The encoded protein is CASSLSASEGNEKLFF.

This CDR3 is CASSASTAGTIYF. The CDR3 nucleotides are TGTGCCAGCAGCGCCTCCACCGCAGGCACCATATATTTT. The chain has TRBV9 and TRBJ1-3; D gene unclear. The V and J ends lost 3 bases and 9 bases respectively, with 13 bases between them. CDR3 size: 13 residues. CDR1 is SGDLS, CDR2 YYNGEE, per germline. Complete variable domain (other parts from reference TRBV9 and TRBJ1-3): DSGVTQTPKHLITATGQRVTLRCSPRSGDLSVYWYQQSLDQGLQFLIQYYNGEERAKGNILERFSAQQFPDLHSELNLSSLELGDSALYFCASSASTAGTIYFGEGSWLTVV.

J is TRBJ2-1 and V is TRBV19; 8 bases are a match to TRBD2. Germline CDR1 is LNHDA and CDR2 is SQIVND (reference sequence). This CDR3 spans 17 amino acids. Trimming at V came to 3 bases and at J to 7 bases, leaving 14 bases not matched to a gene. This chain's CDR3 is CASSITSGDSYLNEQFF. CDR3 sequence (DNA): TGTGCCAGTAGTATTACTAGCGGCGACTCCTACCTGAATGAGCAGTTCTTC.

The chain is built from TRBV6-6 and TRBJ2-5, with 9 bases aligning to TRBD1. Germline loops: CDR1 MNHNY, CDR2 SVGAGI (reference sequence). Unmatched junction bases numbered 9, after V lost 8 bases and J lost 2 bases. The CDR3 extends over 15 amino acids. The DNA for the CDR3 is TGTGCCAGCCAGGACAGGGGAATACAACAAGAGACCCAGTACTTC. It translates to CASQDRGIQQETQYF.

The V call is TRBV27, the J call TRBJ2-7; 14 bases line up with TRBD2. Losses at the gene ends were 4 bases for V and 6 bases for J; bases not matched to a gene: 2. Looked up from germline, CDR1 is MNHEY and CDR2 is SMNVEV (reference sequence). The CDR3 loop spans 14 amino acids. The DNA of the CDR3 is TGTGCCAGCAGTTCCGGGACTAGCGGGAGCGAGCAGTACTTC. Amino acids: CASSSGTSGSEQYF.

The chain combines TRBV5-1 with TRBJ2-1; a weak D match, TRBD1 (5 bases). The CDR3 sequence is 15 residues long. V lost 3 bases and J lost 4, with 14 bases in between. Germline V gene lookup returns CDR1 SGHRS and CDR2 YFSETQ. CDR3: CASSSGLSTYNEQFF. CDR3 DNA sequence: TGCGCCAGCAGCTCAGGGTTATCAACGTACAATGAGCAGTTCTTC.

This clone occurred a few times. The rearrangement uses TRBV7-8 and TRBJ1-5; a possible D gene is TRBD1 (5 bases). This CDR3 has 16 amino acids. The V gene lost 0 bases and the J gene lost 0 bases, with 9 bases spanning the gap. The germline V gene encodes CDR1 SGHVS and CDR2 FQNEAQ. CDR3 in amino acids: CASSLAGRVSNQPQHF. As DNA, the CDR3 is TGTGCCAGCAGCTTAGCGGGCAGGGTTAGCAATCAGCCCCAGCATTTT. The variable domain in full, with the rest retrieved from reference TRBV7-8 and TRBJ1-5, is GAGVSQSPRYKVAKRGQDVALRCDPISGHVSLFWYQQALGQGPEFLTYFQNEAQLDKSGLPSDRFFAERPEGSVSTLKIQRTQQEDSAVYLCASSLAGRVSNQPQHFGDGTRLSIL.

The chain links TRBV5-1 to TRBJ1-1, with 7 bases that match TRBD1. In germline, CDR1 is SGHRS, CDR2 YFSETQ. The CDR3 covers 14 residues. V shed 7 bases, J shed 1 base, and the junction held 7 bases outside the gene matches. This CDR3 reads CASGQQGKNTEAFF. In DNA form, the CDR3 reads TGCGCCAGCGGTCAACAGGGGAAGAACACTGAAGCTTTCTTT. Combining the CDR3 with reference TRBV5-1 and TRBJ1-1 gives the whole variable domain KAGVTQTPRYLIKTRGQQVTLSCSPISGHRSVSWYQQTPGQGLQFLFEYFSETQRNKGNFPGRFSGRQFSNSRSEMNVSTLELGDSALYLCASGQQGKNTEAFFGQGTRLTVV.

The V call is TRBV6-5, the J call TRBJ2-5; maybe TRBD2 (7 bases). The V end was cut by 4 bases, the J end by 9 bases, with 12 bases between. The CDR3 extends over 12 amino acids. Germline CDR1 reads MNHEY; CDR2 reads SVGAGI. CDR3 sequence (DNA): TGTGCCAGCAGTTTAGGAGGGGGGGCCCAGTACTTC. This translates into CASSLGGGAQYF.

As concerns this clone: The sample contains more than one DNA sequence encoding this CDR3. The chain combines TRBV12-3 or TRBV12-4 with TRBJ2-7; unclear D gene. Trimming pared 5 bases from V and 2 bases from J, leaving 7 bases between. CDR3 length equals 12 residues. The CDR3 sequence is CASSPGTYEQYF. CDR3 DNA: TGTGCCAGCAGTCCTGGCACCTACGAGCAGTACTTC.

J is TRBJ2-7 and V is TRBV21-1; no check of the table's D call, TRBD2, against the DNA was made. TRBV21-1 constitutes a pseudogene. The CDR3 loop spans 13 amino acids. The DNA for the CDR3 is TGTGCCAGCAGCAAAGCGGGGGGACACGAGCAGTACTTC. Protein product: CASSKAGGHEQYF.

V is TRBV12-3 or TRBV12-4 and J is TRBJ1-6, with D possibly being TRBD1 (6 bases). The CDR3 loop spans 12 amino acids. The V and J ends lost 7 bases and 8 bases respectively, with 9 bases between them. The CDR3 region is CASTQGHSPLHF. The CDR3, as DNA: TGTGCCAGCACACAGGGCCATTCACCCCTCCACTTT.

The chain links TRBV10-3 to TRBJ1-2, with 10 bases matching TRBD1. CDR1 is ENHRY and CDR2 is SYGVKD in the germline V gene. The CDR3 is 15 amino acids. Germline trimming cut 7 bases from V and 2 bases from J; bases unmatched to any gene: 7. CDR3 sequence: CAIKDGTGENYGYTF. CDR3 DNA: TGTGCCATCAAAGATGGGACAGGGGAGAACTATGGCTACACCTTC.

This chain connects TRBV7-3 to TRBJ2-7; a possible D gene is TRBD1 (6 bases). Looked up from germline, CDR1 is SGHTA and CDR2 is FQGTGA. This CDR3 contains 13 residues. V lost 0 bases, J lost 5 bases, and 8 bases lay in between. The CDR3: CASSLTQGDEQYF. CDR3 nucleotide sequence: TGTGCCAGCAGCTTAACACAGGGAGACGAGCAGTACTTC.

The chain is built from TRBV5-4 and TRBJ1-1; D is ambiguous. The germline CDR1 and CDR2 sequences are SGHNT and YYREEE (reference sequence). Trimming took 4 bases from V and 0 from J, leaving 7 bases between them. The CDR3 runs to 13 residues. The CDR3 sequence: CASSGGLNTEAFF. The CDR3 region has the DNA TGTGCCAGCAGCGGAGGATTGAACACTGAAGCTTTCTTT.

Only a few counts were recorded for this clone. The rearrangement uses TRBV7-3 and TRBJ1-1; 11 nucleotides line up with TRBD1. There are 14 residues in the CDR3. The V gene end was trimmed by 5 bases and the J gene end by 6 bases; junction bases not matched to a gene: 5. CDR1 and CDR2 (germline): SGHTA, FQGTGA. In DNA, the CDR3 is TGTGCCAGCAGCATCGGGACAGGGGGTGCTGAAGCTTTCTTT. Amino acids: CASSIGTGGAEAFF.

This clone turned up a few times. V usage is TRBV7-9 and J usage is TRBJ2-7; 9 bases map to TRBD2. Unmatched junction bases numbered 10, after V lost 1 base and J lost 6 bases. The germline gives CDR1 SEHNR, CDR2 FQNEAQ (reference sequence). The CDR3 spans 16 residues. The chain's CDR3 is CASSLGGSGRQGEQYF. The CDR3 bases are TGTGCCAGCAGCTTAGGCGGTAGCGGGAGACAAGGCGAGCAGTACTTC.

This chain uses TRBV19 with TRBJ1-5, with 10 positions matching TRBD1. The CDR3 consists of 15 residues. Germline V gene lookup returns CDR1 LNHDA and CDR2 SQIVND (reference sequence). With V trimmed by 5 bases and J by 6 bases, 7 bases remained unmatched. In nucleotides, the CDR3 is TGTGCCAGTAGTCCTCGACAGGGGGCTGGTCAGCCCCAGCATTTT. Amino acid sequence: CASSPRQGAGQPQHF.

The V and J genes are TRBV19 and TRBJ2-2, with a possible D match to TRBD1 (6 bases). Germline V gene lookup returns CDR1 LNHDA and CDR2 SQIVND (reference sequence). Trimming took 4 bases from V and 2 from J, leaving 17 bases between them. This CDR3 contains 17 residues. The CDR3 DNA follows: TGTGCCAGTAGTAACCGAGCCAGGGGACCCAACACCGGGGAGCTGTTTTTT. Translation: CASSNRARGPNTGELFF. The variable domain in full, with the rest retrieved from reference TRBV19 and TRBJ2-2, is DGGITQSPKYLFRKEGQNVTLSCEQNLNHDAMYWYRQDPGQGLRLIYYSQIVNDFQKGDIAEGYSVSREKKESFPLTVTSAQKNPTAFYLCASSNRARGPNTGELFFGEGSRLTVL.